Listed below are T cell receptor beta chains from one sample, sequenced in a study of vaccination effects on CD4 cells after COVID-19. No antigen has been assigned to these receptors. Clones were sequenced by immunoSEQ multiplex PCR, and TCRdb holds only the in-frame ones, with some missing. The sample lists about 27,000 clones, approximately 72% occurring once. The source was CD4+ T cells from PBMCs cultured with SARS-CoV-2 spike peptides, collected before COVID-19 vaccination. These receptors all come from a human donor who received a COVID-19 vaccine. Both conserved end residues are part of each CDR3. A row's size may be missing; if present it is once, few, many or a size class.

abundance: NA; j_gene: TRBJ2-3; v_gene: TRBV10-2; CDR3aa: CASGYTDTQYF
abundance: NA; j_gene: TRBJ1-2; v_gene: TRBV4-1; CDR3aa: CASSQVPGSNYGYTF
abundance: NA; j_gene: TRBJ2-7; v_gene: TRBV14; CDR3aa: CASSQRVFGSLYEQYF
abundance: few; j_gene: TRBJ2-2; v_gene: TRBV3-1/TRBV3-2; CDR3aa: CASSQGFSTGELFF
abundance: NA; j_gene: TRBJ2-1; v_gene: TRBV6-4; CDR3aa: CASSDAGGINEQFF
abundance: NA; j_gene: TRBJ2-6; v_gene: TRBV19; CDR3aa: CASSIRDGDSGANVLTF
abundance: NA; j_gene: TRBJ2-2; v_gene: TRBV3-1/TRBV3-2; CDR3aa: CASSQASGGVSNTGELFF
abundance: NA; j_gene: TRBJ2-2; v_gene: TRBV15; CDR3aa: CATSRALSGAGELFF
abundance: NA; j_gene: TRBJ1-2; v_gene: TRBV12-3/TRBV12-4; CDR3aa: CASSYRRLYGYTF
abundance: NA; j_gene: TRBJ2-7; v_gene: TRBV15; CDR3aa: CATSRDLAGNSNEQYF
abundance: NA; j_gene: TRBJ2-7; v_gene: TRBV7-8; CDR3aa: CASSSDRESYEQYF
abundance: NA; j_gene: TRBJ2-5; v_gene: TRBV21-1; CDR3aa: CASSKGVPPTGGVETQYF
abundance: NA; j_gene: TRBJ2-5; v_gene: TRBV7-9; CDR3aa: CASSLEAGFQTGETQYF
abundance: NA; j_gene: TRBJ2-6; v_gene: TRBV29-1; CDR3aa: CSVRTGASGANVLTF
abundance: NA; j_gene: TRBJ1-2; v_gene: TRBV19; CDR3aa: CASSIEGGSGYYGYTF
abundance: NA; j_gene: TRBJ2-1; v_gene: TRBV6-1; CDR3aa: CASSGPEKTGTSGNNEQFF
abundance: NA; j_gene: TRBJ1-2; v_gene: TRBV18; CDR3aa: CASSPDGTGGNRRGGYTF
abundance: few; j_gene: TRBJ2-2; v_gene: TRBV9; CDR3aa: CASSVAGVNTGELFF
abundance: once; j_gene: TRBJ2-6; v_gene: TRBV10-3; CDR3aa: CAISPGTGAGANVLTF
abundance: NA; j_gene: TRBJ2-2; v_gene: TRBV5-1; CDR3aa: CASSINRDRATGELFF
abundance: NA; j_gene: TRBJ2-3; v_gene: TRBV29-1; CDR3aa: CSVRDRGIVDTQYF
abundance: few; j_gene: TRBJ1-2; v_gene: TRBV5-4; CDR3aa: CASSPRTGLRGYTF
abundance: NA; j_gene: TRBJ2-2; v_gene: TRBV5-8; CDR3aa: CASSPGQNTGELFF
abundance: NA; j_gene: TRBJ1-5; v_gene: TRBV19; CDR3aa: CASSIGSGRSQPQHF
abundance: few; j_gene: TRBJ1-5; v_gene: TRBV5-1; CDR3aa: CASSLGAGGHGQPQHF
abundance: NA; j_gene: TRBJ1-2; v_gene: TRBV30; CDR3aa: CASYRQGTGYGYTF
abundance: once; j_gene: TRBJ2-1; v_gene: TRBV9; CDR3aa: CASSETGLHNEQFF
abundance: once; j_gene: TRBJ2-7; v_gene: TRBV5-1; CDR3aa: CASSPEAGDSYEQYF
abundance: few; j_gene: TRBJ2-5; v_gene: TRBV3-1/TRBV3-2; CDR3aa: CASSLRTAQETQYF